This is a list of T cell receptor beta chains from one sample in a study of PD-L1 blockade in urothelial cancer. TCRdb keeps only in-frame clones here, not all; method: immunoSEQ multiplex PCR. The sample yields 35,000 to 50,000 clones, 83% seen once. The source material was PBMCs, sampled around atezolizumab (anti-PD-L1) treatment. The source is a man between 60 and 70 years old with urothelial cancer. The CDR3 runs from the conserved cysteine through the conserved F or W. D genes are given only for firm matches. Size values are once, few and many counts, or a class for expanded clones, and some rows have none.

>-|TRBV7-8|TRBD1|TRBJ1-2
TGTGCCAGCAGCTTAGGGCAGGGGGCAAACTATGGCTACACCTTC
CASSLGQGANYGYTF
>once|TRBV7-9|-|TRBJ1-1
TGTGCCAGCAGCTTAGCGTACGGGAAGAACACTGAAGCTTTCTTT
CASSLAYGKNTEAFF
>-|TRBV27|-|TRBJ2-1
TGTGCCAGCAGTTTAGGTGTCGCGCCTTCCTACAATGAGCAGTTCTTC
CASSLGVAPSYNEQFF
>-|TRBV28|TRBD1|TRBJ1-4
TGTGCCAGCCTAGACAGGGTGGGGGAAAAACTGTTTTTT
CASLDRVGEKLFF
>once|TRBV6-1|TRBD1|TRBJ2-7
TGTGCCAGCAGCCGAGGGACAGGGCAGTTCTACGAGCAGTACTTC
CASSRGTGQFYEQYF
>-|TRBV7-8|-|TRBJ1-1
TGTGCCAGCAGCTCGCAGGGTATTTTTGCTGAAGCTTTCTTT
CASSSQGIFAEAFF
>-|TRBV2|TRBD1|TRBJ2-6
TGTGCCAGCAGGAGGGGGCCTGGGGCCAACGTCCTGACTTTC
CASRRGPGANVLTF
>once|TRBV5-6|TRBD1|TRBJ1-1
TGTGCCAGCAGCCTACGGACAGGGCTGGGCACTGAAGCTTTCTTT
CASSLRTGLGTEAFF
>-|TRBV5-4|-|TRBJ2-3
TGTGCCAGCAGCCTTCCAGGGGGGTCAGATACGCAGTATTTT
CASSLPGGSDTQYF
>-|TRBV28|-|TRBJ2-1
TGTGCCGCGGGGGCTGTCGACCCCTACAATGAGCAGTTCTTC
CAAGAVDPYNEQFF
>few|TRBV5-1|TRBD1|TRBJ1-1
TGCGCCAGCAGCCAAGGGACAGGAGGAGTCTCTGAAGCTTTCTTT
CASSQGTGGVSEAFF
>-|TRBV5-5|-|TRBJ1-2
TGTGCCAGCAGCTTACTCCAGGTAGCTAACTATGGCTACACCTTC
CASSLLQVANYGYTF
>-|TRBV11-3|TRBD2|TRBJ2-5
TGTGCCAGCAGCACATCTAGCGGGGAGGCGGAGACCCAGTACTTC
CASSTSSGEAETQYF
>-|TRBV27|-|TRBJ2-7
TGTGCCAGCAGTTTATCATTCAATTCAGACGAGCAGTACTTC
CASSLSFNSDEQYF
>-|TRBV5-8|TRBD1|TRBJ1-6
TGTGCCAGCAGCCAACCCGGGACAGGGTGGCGGAATTCACCCCTCCACTTT
CASSQPGTGWRNSPLHF
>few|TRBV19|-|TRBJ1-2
TGTGCCAGTAGTATTTACGGGGATGGCTACACCTTC
CASSIYGDGYTF
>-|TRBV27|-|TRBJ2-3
TGTGCCAGCAGCGGTCTAGGTTTCGGCGGGGTTTATGTCGCAGATACGCAGTATTTT
CASSGLGFGGVYVADTQYF
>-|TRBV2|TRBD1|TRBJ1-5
TGTGCCAGCAGGCGACAGGGCGGATCCAATCAGCCCCAGCATTTT
CASRRQGGSNQPQHF
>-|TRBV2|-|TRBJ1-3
TGTGCCAGCAGTCCATCTACCTCTGGAAACACCATATATTTT
CASSPSTSGNTIYF
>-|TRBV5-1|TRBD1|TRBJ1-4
TGCGCCAGCAGCTTGACAGGGGGAGACGATGAAAAACTGTTTTTT
CASSLTGGDDEKLFF
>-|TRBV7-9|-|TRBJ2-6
TGTGCCAGCAGTTCCTTGAGGGTGGCTCTCTCTGGGGCCAACGTCCTGACTTTC
CASSSLRVALSGANVLTF
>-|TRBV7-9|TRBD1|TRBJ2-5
TGTGCCAGCAGGGTTTGGGCAGGGGGCGAAGAGACCCAGTACTTC
CASRVWAGGEETQYF
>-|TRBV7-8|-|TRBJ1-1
TGTGCCAGCAGCTTAGACAGTCTTGGTGAAGCTTTCTTT
CASSLDSLGEAFF
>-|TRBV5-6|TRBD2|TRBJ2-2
TGTGCCAGCAGCCCGGGACTAGGTGGGGCCGGGGAGCTGTTTTTT
CASSPGLGGAGELFF
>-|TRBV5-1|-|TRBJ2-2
TGCGCCAGCAGCTTGGCCAGGGTTCGGACCGGGGAGCTGTTTTTT
CASSLARVRTGELFF
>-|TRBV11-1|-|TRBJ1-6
TGTGCCAGCAGCTTATCGGGGATTAATTCACCCCTCCACTTT
CASSLSGINSPLHF
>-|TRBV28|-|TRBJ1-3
TGTGCCAGCAGTCCCCCCCCCAGGGTTCGCACTGGAAACACCATATATTTT
CASSPPPRVRTGNTIYF
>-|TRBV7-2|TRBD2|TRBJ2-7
TGTGCCAGCAGCTTAGGCCATAGCGGGGGGATATACGAGCAGTACTTC
CASSLGHSGGIYEQYF
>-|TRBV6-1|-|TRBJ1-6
TGTGCCAGCGGGGGAGGGGACTATAATTCACCCCTCCACTTT
CASGGGDYNSPLHF
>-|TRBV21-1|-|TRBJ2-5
TGTGCCAGCAGCCCCTATTACCTAGCTTCGTACCAAGAGACCCAGTACTTC
CASSPYYLASYQETQYF
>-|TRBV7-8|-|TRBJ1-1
TGTGCCAGCAGCTTTTCTTACGGGTGGGCTGAAGCTTTCTTT
CASSFSYGWAEAFF
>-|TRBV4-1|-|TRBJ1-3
TGCGCCAGCAGCCATCTACGGACAGCGAGAAACACCATATATTTT
CASSHLRTARNTIYF
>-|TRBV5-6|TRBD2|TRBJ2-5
TGTGCCAGCAGCTTGGTTGGGACTATTAAAGAGACCCAGTACTTC
CASSLVGTIKETQYF
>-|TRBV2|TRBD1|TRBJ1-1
TGTGCCAGCAGGGGGACAGGGTTCGCTGAAGCTTTCTTT
CASRGTGFAEAFF
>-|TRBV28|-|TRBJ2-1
TGTGCCAGCACAAGCCCCGGCAATGAGCAGTTCTTC
CASTSPGNEQFF
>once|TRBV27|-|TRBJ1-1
TGTGCCAGCAGTTCTCTATTTAAATTGAACACTGAAGCTTTCTTT
CASSSLFKLNTEAFF
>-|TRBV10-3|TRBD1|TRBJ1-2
TGTGCCACCTCTGGACAGGGGAACGGCTACACCTTC
CATSGQGNGYTF
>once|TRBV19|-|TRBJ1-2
TGTGCCAGTTCTGCGGGCGGAGAAGTCTATGGCTACACCTTC
CASSAGGEVYGYTF
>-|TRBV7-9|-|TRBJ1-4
TGTGCCAGCAGTCCGGGAGAATGGAATGAAAAACTGTTTTTT
CASSPGEWNEKLFF
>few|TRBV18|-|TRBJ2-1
TGTGCCAGCTCACCGGAACAGGAGACCTACAATGAGCAGTTCTTC
CASSPEQETYNEQFF